The rows below give T cell receptor beta chains drawn from one sample of a study of long-term antiretroviral therapy in people with HIV. Assay used: immunoSEQ multiplex PCR; TCRdb lists only in-frame clones, some missing. The sample shows some 47,000 clones, nearly 95% of them seen only once. Specimen: unsorted PBMCs, collected 3.7 years after starting antiretroviral therapy. The receptor set was obtained from a woman in her forties or fifties with HIV. The CDR3 runs from the conserved cysteine through the conserved F or W. The D gene is left open where the match is weak. Clone sizes are given selectively: once, few, many, or a class where the clone is expanded.

j_call | clone_size | v_call | d_call | cdr3_aa | cdr3_nt
TRBJ1-6 | - | TRBV13 | - | CASSGNQLNNSPLHF | TGTGCCAGCAGCGGTAATCAGTTGAATAATTCACCCCTCCACTTT
TRBJ2-2 | - | TRBV9 | - | CASSVVGSGSNTGELFF | TGTGCCAGCAGCGTAGTAGGTAGCGGCTCGAACACCGGGGAGCTGTTTTTT
TRBJ2-5 | - | TRBV7-2 | TRBD1 | CASSLDRAQTQYF | TGTGCCAGCAGCCTAGACAGGGCTCAGACCCAGTACTTC
TRBJ1-2 | once | TRBV5-1 | TRBD1 | CASSRGQGYGYTF | TGCGCCAGCAGCAGGGGACAGGGTTATGGCTACACCTTC
TRBJ1-1 | - | TRBV29-1 | - | CSARIQGNTEAFF | TGCAGCGCCCGGATCCAGGGGAACACTGAAGCTTTCTTT
TRBJ1-1 | - | TRBV4-3 | - | CASSQPGDTEAFF | TGCGCCAGCAGCCAACCAGGGGACACTGAAGCTTTCTTT
TRBJ1-2 | - | TRBV29-1 | TRBD1 | CSAQQGARYGYTF | TGCAGCGCACAACAGGGGGCAAGGTATGGCTACACCTTC
TRBJ1-1 | - | TRBV9 | - | CASSVEGYGTEAFF | TGTGCCAGCAGCGTAGAAGGCTACGGCACTGAAGCTTTCTTT
TRBJ2-1 | - | TRBV7-3 | TRBD2 | CASSLGLAAVTEQFF | TGTGCCAGCAGCTTAGGGCTAGCGGCAGTAACTGAGCAGTTCTTC
TRBJ2-2 | - | TRBV13 | TRBD2 | CASSSPSGGDTGELFF | TGTGCCAGCAGCTCCCCAAGCGGGGGGGACACCGGGGAGCTGTTTTTT
TRBJ1-2 | - | TRBV30 | TRBD1 | CAWSALVRDRLLYGYTF | TGTGCCTGGAGTGCTCTTGTCCGGGACAGGCTACTCTATGGCTACACCTTC
TRBJ1-1 | - | TRBV15 | TRBD1 | CATSGLTGANTEAFF | TGTGCCACCAGCGGACTGACAGGGGCCAACACTGAAGCTTTCTTT
TRBJ2-2 | - | TRBV10-3 | TRBD2 | CAISLLAGGSVGTGELFF | TGTGCCATCAGCTTACTAGCGGGGGGGAGCGTTGGCACCGGGGAGCTGTTTTTT